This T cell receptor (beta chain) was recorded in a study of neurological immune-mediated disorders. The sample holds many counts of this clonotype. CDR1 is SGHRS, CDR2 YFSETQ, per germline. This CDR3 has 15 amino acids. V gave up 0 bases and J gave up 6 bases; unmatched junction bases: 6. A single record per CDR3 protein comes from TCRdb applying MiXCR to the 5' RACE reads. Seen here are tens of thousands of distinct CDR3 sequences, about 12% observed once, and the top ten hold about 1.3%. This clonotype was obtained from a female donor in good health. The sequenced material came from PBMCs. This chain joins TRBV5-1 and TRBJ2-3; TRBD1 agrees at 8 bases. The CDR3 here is CASSLGQGIVDTQYF. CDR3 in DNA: TGCGCCAGCAGCTTGGGACAGGGGATTGTTGATACGCAGTATTTT.